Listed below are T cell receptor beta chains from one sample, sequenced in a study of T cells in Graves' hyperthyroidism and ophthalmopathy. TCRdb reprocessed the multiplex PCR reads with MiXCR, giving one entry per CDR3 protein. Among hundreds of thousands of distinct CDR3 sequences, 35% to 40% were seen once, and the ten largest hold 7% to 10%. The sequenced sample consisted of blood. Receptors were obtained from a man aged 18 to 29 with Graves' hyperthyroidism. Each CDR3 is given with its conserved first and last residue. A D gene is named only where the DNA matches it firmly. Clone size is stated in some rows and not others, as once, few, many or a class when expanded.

TGTGCCAGCAGCTTAGCATTAGACAGGGGGAAACAACAGTACTTC,CASSLALDRGKQQYF,TRBD1,few,15,TRBJ2-7,TRBV7-2
TGTGCCAGTAGTATCCGACAGGGAATAAGCGGGGAGCTGTTTTTT,CASSIRQGISGELFF,TRBD1,-,15,TRBJ2-2,TRBV19
TGTGCCAGCAGCCCTCGGACAACAACTACTGAAGCTTTCTTT,CASSPRTTTTEAFF,-,-,14,TRBJ1-1,TRBV9
TGTGCCAGCAGCTTCGGGACGGTGGACACTGAAGCTTTCTTT,CASSFGTVDTEAFF,-,-,14,TRBJ1-1,TRBV25-1
TGCAGCGTTGAAGAACTGGGACAGAGCTCCTATAATTCACCCCTCCACTTT,CSVEELGQSSYNSPLHF,TRBD1,-,17,TRBJ1-6,TRBV29-1
TGTGCCACCCCCCCGTCTGGGGCCAACGTCCTGACTTTC,CATPPSGANVLTF,-,once,13,TRBJ2-6,TRBV24-1
TGTGCCAGCAGCCCCCGGGCAGAGGCCTACGAGCAGTACTTC,CASSPRAEAYEQYF,-,-,14,TRBJ2-7,TRBV7-2
TGTGCCAGCAGTCTTTGGTCCTATAATTCACCCCTCCACTTT,CASSLWSYNSPLHF,-,-,14,TRBJ1-6,TRBV25-1
TGTGCCAGCGTCCCGGGCAGGGAAATCACTGAAGCTTTCTTT,CASVPGREITEAFF,-,many,14,TRBJ1-1,TRBV2
TGTGCCAGTAGCCCGTACGAATCAAGGAACACCGGGGAGCTGTTTTTT,CASSPYESRNTGELFF,-,once,16,TRBJ2-2,TRBV19
TGTGCCAGCAGCCAAGCGTTCGGCCGAAGTAATGAAAAACTGTTTTTT,CASSQAFGRSNEKLFF,-,-,16,TRBJ1-4,TRBV7-8
TGCGCCAGCATAGGAGGTAATGAGCAGTTCTTC,CASIGGNEQFF,-,-,11,TRBJ2-1,TRBV5-1
TGTGCCACCAAGAGGACCTCCAGCTCCTACGAGCAGTACTTC,CATKRTSSSYEQYF,-,many,14,TRBJ2-7,TRBV10-3
TGTGCCAGCAGCTTGGACGTTAAAGAGACCCAGTACTTC,CASSLDVKETQYF,-,many,13,TRBJ2-5,TRBV5-6
TGTGCCAGCAGGGCCGGGACTGGATACTACGAGCAGTACTTC,CASRAGTGYYEQYF,-,-,14,TRBJ2-7,TRBV10-3
TGTGCCAGCAGCCAGCTAGGACGGAACCAAGAGACCCAGTACTTC,CASSQLGRNQETQYF,-,few,15,TRBJ2-5,TRBV7-9
TGTGCCAGCAGCTTAAGTAGGGTGGGACAGCCCCAGTACTTC,CASSLSRVGQPQYF,TRBD1,-,14,TRBJ2-5,TRBV7-9
TGTGCCAGCAGCCCCTCCGCAACTAATGAAAAACTGTTTTTT,CASSPSATNEKLFF,-,many,14,TRBJ1-4,TRBV7-9
TGTGCCAGCAGTTACGCCCGGGGGGAAGGTAATCAGCCCCAGCATTTT,CASSYARGEGNQPQHF,-,-,16,TRBJ1-5,TRBV24-1
TGTGCTAGAGATGTTCAGGGGGGCACTGAAGCTTTCTTT,CARDVQGGTEAFF,TRBD1,-,13,TRBJ1-1,TRBV25-1
TGCGCCAGCAGTGAGTACGAAACCGGGGAGCTGTTTTTT,CASSEYETGELFF,-,many,13,TRBJ2-2,TRBV10-2
TGCAGTGCTAGAGATCGCAGACAGTGGCGGGATACGCAGTATTTT,CSARDRRQWRDTQYF,-,-,15,TRBJ2-3,TRBV20-1
TGTGCCAGCAGCTTAGCGCGGCGGGAGGAGGGAGAGACCCAGTACTTC,CASSLARREEGETQYF,TRBD2,many,16,TRBJ2-5,TRBV7-2
TGTGCCAGCAGTACCGAGGGGACTTACGAGCAGTACTTC,CASSTEGTYEQYF,-,-,13,TRBJ2-7,TRBV2
TGTGCCAGCAGTCCTAATCCTAGCTTGGACTATGGCTACACCTTC,CASSPNPSLDYGYTF,-,few,15,TRBJ1-2,TRBV6-5
TGTGCCAGCACCTCCGCGACAGGAACCTACGAGCAGTACTTC,CASTSATGTYEQYF,-,-,14,TRBJ2-7,TRBV5-5
TGTGCCAGCACCTATACAGAGGGGATGAACACTGAAGCTTTCTTT,CASTYTEGMNTEAFF,-,few,15,TRBJ1-1,TRBV6-5
TGCAGCGTTGGGACAGGGGGCGGCAGGCGCCGAGGCTACACCTTC,CSVGTGGGRRRGYTF,TRBD1,many,15,TRBJ1-2,TRBV29-1
TGTGCCAGCAGCCGCACAGGGGGCACCCAAGAGACCCAGTACTTC,CASSRTGGTQETQYF,TRBD1,-,15,TRBJ2-5,TRBV7-2
TGTGCCTGGAGTCGTGGGGGAGACCAGCCCCAGCATTTT,CAWSRGGDQPQHF,-,-,13,TRBJ1-5,TRBV19